The 21 T cell receptor beta chains reported below all come from one sample, sequenced in a study of Ad26.COV2.S vaccination and SARS-CoV-2 variants. Sequencing was performed with immunoSEQ multiplex PCR; in TCRdb, only in-frame clones are kept and a portion is missing. The sample lists some 410,000 clones; 80% to 95% were seen once. Treatment given: roughly 19 received Ad26.COV2.S at low or high dose, single or two shots; 5 received placebo; per-sample allocation not given. Specimens were obtained on day 63 following the first vaccine or placebo injection. Sequences were derived from peripheral blood, sampled in a trial of Ad26.COV2.S vaccine versus placebo. These receptor sequences come from a person between 18 and 65 years old who received the Ad26.COV2.S COVID-19 vaccine or a placebo.

The chain combines TRBV7-6 with TRBJ2-7; D is perhaps TRBD2 (6 bases). Germline V gene data show CDR1 as SGHVS and CDR2 as FNYEAQ. The CDR3 loop spans 15 amino acids. V lost 3 bases and J lost 0, with 12 bases in between. DNA of the CDR3: TGTGCCAGCAGCTTGTGGAGGGGAATCTCCTACGAGCAGTACTTC. Encoded protein: CASSLWRGISYEQYF. Full variable domain (remainder filled in from reference TRBV7-6 and TRBJ2-7): GAGVSQSPRYKVTKRGQDVALRCDPISGHVSLYWYRQALGQGPEFLTYFNYEAQQDKSGLPNDRFSAERPEGSISTLTIQRTEQRDSAMYRCASSLWRGISYEQYFGPGTRLTVT.

This clone was counted many times. This rearrangement joins TRBV7-2 to TRBJ1-2, with 8 nucleotides matching TRBD1. The CDR3 runs 15 residues. V shed 5 bases, J shed 0 bases, and the junction held 5 bases outside the gene matches. Germline CDR1 is SGHTA and CDR2 is FQGNSA. DNA of the CDR3: TGTGCCAGCAGCCCCGGGACAGGAGCTAACTATGGCTACACCTTC. Amino acids: CASSPGTGANYGYTF. The variable domain in full, completed from reference TRBV7-2 and TRBJ1-2, reads GAGVSQSPSNKVTEKGKDVELRCDPISGHTALYWYRQSLGQGLEFLIYFQGNSAPDKSGLPSDRFSAERTGGSVSTLTIQRTQQEDSAVYLCASSPGTGANYGYTFGSGTRLTVV.

This clone was counted only a few times. The chain combines TRBV11-2 with TRBJ1-2, with D maybe TRBD1 (5 bases). V gave up 1 base and J gave up 8 bases, with 11 bases separating them. CDR1 is SGHAT, CDR2 FQNNGV, per germline. CDR3 length: 13 residues. Here the CDR3 DNA reads TGTGCCAGCAGCTTAGTGGGGCCGGAGGGCTACACCTTC. Translating gives CASSLVGPEGYTF.

The rearrangement joins TRBV28 to TRBJ2-7, with D possibly TRBD1 on 6 matching bases. Germline CDR1 MDHEN, CDR2 SYDVKM. The germline V and J ends were trimmed by 6 bases and 3 bases, with 18 bases remaining between them. The CDR3 loop spans 15 amino acids. The CDR3 protein is CASRDRTDGVYEQYF. CDR3 in DNA: TGTGCCAGCAGAGATCGGACAGACGGGGTCTACGAGCAGTACTTC.

This clone was observed a few times. The chain is built from TRBV7-9 and TRBJ1-6; possible D gene TRBD1, 5 bases. CDR3 length equals 15 residues. Looked up from germline, CDR1 is SEHNR and CDR2 is FQNEAQ (reference sequence). This CDR3 is CATAMDKPINSPLHF. Written as DNA, the CDR3 is TGTGCTACGGCCATGGACAAGCCTATAAATTCACCCCTCCACTTT.

The genes are TRBV6-1 and TRBJ1-1, with D possibly TRBD1 on 5 matching bases. The CDR3 loop spans 15 amino acids. V lost 1 base and J 1 base, leaving 10 bases between the germline ends. CDR1 is MNHNS, CDR2 SASEGT, per germline. As DNA, the CDR3 is TGTGCCAGCAGTGAAGAGGCAGGGAGGAACACTGAAGCTTTCTTT. Translating gives CASSEEAGRNTEAFF.

This chain joins TRBV28 and TRBJ1-2, with D unclear. V was trimmed by 1 base and J by 2 bases, leaving 11 bases between them. Germline-derived CDR1 and CDR2 are MDHEN and SYDVKM. CDR3 length equals 15 residues. CDR3 in DNA: TGTGCCAGCAGTTTATTGGAGACTGGAAACTATGGCTACACCTTC. Amino acid sequence: CASSLLETGNYGYTF.

This clone was recorded once. CDR3 DNA sequence: TGCAGCGTCCAGGGGAATGGCTACACCTTC. Amino acids: CSVQGNGYTF. This sequence joins TRBV29-1 and TRBJ1-2; weak D call: TRBD1 (6 bases). The germline V and J ends were trimmed by 6 bases and 6 bases, with 8 bases remaining between them. From germline, CDR1 is SQVTM and CDR2 ANQGSEA. The CDR3 extends over 10 amino acids.

The J gene is TRBJ1-6, the V gene TRBV30, with a tentative D call TRBD1 (6 bases). Germline V gene lookup returns CDR1 GTSNPN and CDR2 SVGIG (reference sequence). The CDR3 extends over 16 amino acids. Between the trimmed V and J ends, which lost 5 bases and 0 bases, there was a span of 14 bases. This CDR3 is CAWDRTTSSYNSPLHF. CDR3 nucleotide sequence: TGTGCCTGGGACAGGACTACAAGCTCCTATAATTCACCCCTCCACTTT.

CDR3 sequence: CASSAPLSEQFF. For the CDR3, the DNA is TGTGCCAGCAGCGCTCCCCTCTCTGAGCAGTTCTTC. The V and J genes are TRBV2 and TRBJ2-1; D remains unclear. Germline CDR1 and CDR2: SNHLY and FYNNEI. The CDR3 contains 12 residues. V was trimmed by 6 bases and J by 9 bases, leaving 12 bases between them.

The chain combines TRBV18 with TRBJ1-1; TRBD1 matches 9 bases. CDR1 and CDR2 (germline): KGHSH, LQKENI. The trim removed 2 bases at V and 2 bases at J, leaving 6 bases unmatched. The CDR3 contains 16 residues. The chain's CDR3 is CASSPTGTGSNTEAFF. Written as DNA, the CDR3 is TGTGCCAGCTCACCAACCGGGACAGGGAGTAACACTGAAGCTTTCTTT.

This clone was recorded only once. The V call is TRBV4-3, the J call TRBJ2-1, with 8 bases matching TRBD2. V lost 2 bases, J lost 4 bases, and 13 bases stayed unmatched. The length of the CDR3 is 18 residues. Germline CDR1 reads LGHNA; CDR2 reads YSLEER. The CDR3, as DNA: TGCGCCAGCAGCCAAACTTCCGCCGGCGGGGGGCCTTACAATGAGCAGTTCTTC. Translation gives CASSQTSAGGGPYNEQFF.

The chain employs TRBV6-2 or TRBV6-3 and TRBJ1-3; the match to TRBD1 covers 7 bases. The germline V gene has CDR1 MNHEY and CDR2 SVGEGT. Trimming at V came to 0 bases and at J to 1 base, leaving 9 bases not matched to a gene. The CDR3 consists of 18 residues. The CDR3, as DNA: TGTGCCAGCAGTTACTCGAGACAGGGAAGGAGTTCTGGAAACACCATATATTTT. Amino acid sequence: CASSYSRQGRSSGNTIYF.

This chain connects TRBV5-1 to TRBJ1-2; 7 nucleotides align to TRBD1. Germline V gives CDR1 SGHRS, CDR2 YFSETQ. The CDR3 contains 16 residues. Trimming removed 3 bases from V and 10 bases from J; junction bases left unmatched: 18. This chain's CDR3 is CASSSQTGIATSDYTF. CDR3 in DNA: TGCGCCAGCAGCTCACAGACAGGGATCGCGACGTCTGACTACACCTTC.

V gene TRBV4-3 combines with J gene TRBJ1-3; D is unresolved. Trimming left V 0 bases short and J 0 bases short, with 9 bases between. The CDR3 consists of 16 residues. CDR1 and CDR2 from the germline V gene are LGHNA and YSLEER. The CDR3 sequence is CASSQDGTYSGNTIYF. CDR3 nucleotide sequence: TGCGCCAGCAGCCAAGATGGTACCTACTCTGGAAACACCATATATTTT.

As for this clone: Different DNA sequences within this sample yield the same CDR3. V gene TRBV6-2 or TRBV6-3 combines with J gene TRBJ1-5; D gene ambiguous. V lost 3 bases, J lost 0 bases, and 6 bases lay in between. The CDR3 has 14 amino acids. The germline V gene encodes CDR1 MNHEY and CDR2 SVGEGT. The CDR3 sequence is CASSYSNSNQPQHF. CDR3 in DNA: TGTGCCAGCAGTTATTCAAATAGCAATCAGCCCCAGCATTTT.

The CDR3 nucleotides read TGTGCCTGGAGTGAGCGGGGCCTCTCCTACGAGCAGTACTTC. Translation gives CAWSERGLSYEQYF. This chain uses TRBV30 with TRBJ2-7; 7 bases fit TRBD2. The ends lost 1 base at V and 0 bases at J; junction bases unmatched: 3. This CDR3 spans 14 amino acids. Germline V gene data show CDR1 as GTSNPN and CDR2 as SVGIG (reference sequence).

This clone has only one observation. The chain has TRBV4-3 and TRBJ1-2; D call uncertain. The germline V gene has CDR1 LGHNA and CDR2 YSLEER. The V and J ends lost 4 bases and 4 bases respectively, with 22 bases between them. The CDR3 loop spans 17 amino acids. This CDR3 reads CASSPDTTSGGGYGYTF. The CDR3 region has the DNA TGCGCCAGCAGCCCAGATACTACGTCAGGAGGAGGCTATGGCTACACCTTC.

This chain links TRBV28 with TRBJ2-7; D unresolved. The CDR3 extends over 14 amino acids. V shed 1 base and J shed 2 bases, with 9 bases lying between them. From germline, CDR1 is MDHEN and CDR2 SYDVKM. The CDR3 is CASSLSGDPYEQYF. The DNA for the CDR3 is TGTGCCAGCAGTTTATCTGGGGATCCCTACGAGCAGTACTTC.

CDR3 sequence: CASSVVGGAYNEQFF. In DNA, the CDR3 is TGTGCCAGTAGTGTAGTCGGGGGGGCCTACAATGAGCAGTTCTTC. This chain links TRBV19 with TRBJ2-1, with 8 bases matching TRBD2. With 5 bases clipped from V and 2 bases from J, the junction kept 5 bases outside the gene matches. The length of the CDR3 is 15 residues. Germline CDR1 is LNHDA and CDR2 is SQIVND (reference sequence).

This clone was detected only once. The chain joins TRBV7-9 to TRBJ1-1; tentatively, D is TRBD1 (5 bases). V lost 1 base and J lost 1, with 7 bases in between. The CDR3 covers 14 residues. Looked up from germline, CDR1 is SEHNR and CDR2 is FQNEAQ (reference sequence). CDR3 sequence (DNA): TGTGCCAGCAGCTTAGGGACATGGAACACTGAAGCTTTCTTT. This codes for CASSLGTWNTEAFF.